This T cell receptor beta chain was sequenced for a study of beta chain features in type 1 diabetes. Reverse transcribing all isolated RNA meant expressed TCRB transcripts were sequenced. Using immunoSEQ multiplex PCR, the repertoire was profiled, and TCRdb retains in-frame clones only, with some absent. The sample lists 310,000 or so clones; less than 9.5% were seen once. CD4+ cells of the naive, central memory, regulatory and stem cell-like memory types were sorted via CD45RO/CCR7/CD25/CD127/CD95/CD27. Germline CDR1 and CDR2: MGHDK and SYGVNS. The CDR3 covers 13 residues. V lost 6 bases and J lost 3, with 9 bases in between.

The specimen sequenced was central memory CD4+ T cells from blood. The rearrangement links TRBV25-1 to TRBJ1-5; tentative D call: TRBD1 (5 bases). This clonotype was sampled from a woman under 30 in good health. DNA of the CDR3: TGTGCCAGCAGGGGGCAGAACAATCAGCCCCAGCATTTT. Encoded protein: CASRGQNNQPQHF.